This is a list of T cell receptor beta chains from one sample in a study of OX40 agonist ivuxolimab in advanced cancers. The data were produced by immunoSEQ multiplex PCR, yet TCRdb's version contains in-frame clones alone and is incomplete. The table lists almost 70,000 clones, roughly 90% of them singletons. The source was CD4+ or CD8+ T cells sorted from blood, collected in a trial of the OX40 agonist ivuxolimab. Source of these receptors: an adult with an advanced solid tumor such as melanoma, head and neck, liver or kidney cancer. Both conserved end residues are part of each CDR3. The D gene is left open where the match is weak. Size tells how often a clone was seen (once, few, many) or the class of an expanded clone, and some rows leave it out.

CASSRGLVSTGNSPLHF TGTGCCAGCAGCCGGGGCCTTGTGTCGACAGGAAATTCACCCCTCCACTTT TRBV7-8 NA NA TRBJ1-6
CASSARDTSTDTQYF TGTGCCAGCAGTGCCCGGGACACGAGCACAGATACGCAGTATTTT TRBV6-5 NA NA TRBJ2-3
CASTSNLNMNTEAFF TGTGCCAGCACCTCAAACCTAAATATGAACACTGAAGCTTTCTTT TRBV4-2 NA NA TRBJ1-1
CASSSRTGSQPQHF TGTGCCAGCAGCTCACGGACAGGGAGTCAGCCCCAGCATTTT TRBV7-2 TRBD1 few TRBJ1-5
CASSGEGRAAYEQYF TGTGCCAGCAGCGGAGAGGGGAGGGCCGCCTACGAGCAGTACTTC TRBV7-9 TRBD2 NA TRBJ2-7
CASGTGGGSYNEQFF TGTGCTAGTGGGACAGGAGGGGGCTCCTACAATGAGCAGTTCTTC TRBV12-5 NA once TRBJ2-1
CASRPQGVYEQYF TGTGCCAGTAGGCCCCAGGGGGTCTACGAGCAGTACTTC TRBV19 TRBD1 NA TRBJ2-7
CASSGLAGGLADTQYF TGTGCCAGCTCCGGACTAGCGGGAGGGTTAGCAGATACGCAGTATTTT TRBV18 TRBD2 NA TRBJ2-3
CASKGLARYNEQFF TGTGCCAGCAAGGGGCTAGCGAGATACAATGAGCAGTTCTTC TRBV25-1 NA NA TRBJ2-1
CASRKQTGEQYF TGTGCCAGCAGGAAGCAGACAGGGGAGCAGTACTTC TRBV6-6 TRBD1 NA TRBJ2-7
CASSLQGLNTEAFF TGTGCCAGCAGCTTACAGGGCCTGAACACTGAAGCTTTCTTT TRBV7-2 NA NA TRBJ1-1
CASAETAGSQYF TGTGCTAGTGCTGAGACAGCTGGCTCGCAGTATTTT TRBV12-5 NA NA TRBJ2-3
CASSPGRGYGYTF TGCGCCAGCAGTCCAGGGCGGGGATATGGCTACACCTTC TRBV5-1 NA once TRBJ1-2
CASSYDGSYEQYF TGTGCCAGCAGTTACGACGGGAGCTACGAGCAGTACTTC TRBV6-5 NA once TRBJ2-7
CASGLAGTPIEQYF TGTGCTAGTGGTTTGGCGGGGACCCCTATCGAGCAGTACTTC TRBV12-5 NA NA TRBJ2-7
CASSFNEGFWGALEKLFF TGTGCCAGCAGTTTTAACGAAGGATTTTGGGGGGCGCTGGAAAAACTGTTTTTT TRBV28 NA NA TRBJ1-4
CASSPSGRGGTGELFF TGTGCCAGCAGTCCGTCAGGGCGTGGCGGCACCGGGGAGCTGTTTTTT TRBV28 NA NA TRBJ2-2
CASGLVQGEEKLFF TGTGCTAGTGGTTTGGTACAAGGAGAAGAAAAACTGTTTTTT TRBV12-5 NA NA TRBJ1-4
CASNVQGWNQPQHF TGTGCCAGTAATGTCCAGGGTTGGAATCAGCCCCAGCATTTT TRBV19 NA NA TRBJ1-5
CASSEARTPSGNTIYF TGTGCCAGCAGTGAAGCCAGGACACCCTCTGGAAACACCATATATTTT TRBV2 NA NA TRBJ1-3
CASDKDSSEQYF TGTGCCAGCGATAAGGACTCTTCCGAGCAGTACTTC TRBV2 NA few TRBJ2-7
CASRISGGGTDTQYF TGTGCCAGCAGGATTTCCGGGGGAGGCACAGATACGCAGTATTTT TRBV2 NA once TRBJ2-3
CASSLDSGLGTEAFF TGCGCCAGCAGCTTGGACTCTGGGCTCGGGACTGAAGCTTTCTTT TRBV5-1 NA once TRBJ1-1
CASRTGFRGTGELFF TGTGCCAGCAGAACAGGGTTTAGAGGCACCGGGGAGCTGTTTTTT TRBV7-2 NA NA TRBJ2-2
CATMKTPVGFLPNQETQYF TGCGCCACCATGAAGACTCCGGTCGGGTTCCTGCCCAACCAAGAGACCCAGTACTTC TRBV5-1 NA NA TRBJ2-5
CASSVVGGNVNEQFF TGTGCCAGCAGCGTGGTTGGCGGGAACGTGAATGAGCAGTTCTTC TRBV9 NA NA TRBJ2-1
CASSSAGNTATNEKLFF TGTGCCAGCAGTTCCGCCGGAAACACTGCAACTAATGAAAAACTGTTTTTT TRBV28 NA NA TRBJ1-4
CASRIRGGEQFF TGTGCCAGCAGAATACGCGGGGGTGAGCAGTTCTTC TRBV7-9 TRBD2 NA TRBJ2-1
CASSPGQGSAFF TGTGCCAGCTCACCAGGACAGGGCTCAGCTTTCTTT TRBV18 TRBD1 NA TRBJ1-1
CASSEPGLAGAGGELFF TGTGCCAGCAGTGAACCGGGACTAGCGGGAGCGGGCGGGGAGCTGTTTTTT TRBV25-1 TRBD2 NA TRBJ2-2
CSVEVGGGNTEAFF TGCAGCGTTGAAGTGGGAGGGGGGAACACTGAAGCTTTCTTT TRBV29-1 NA NA TRBJ1-1
CATSNEGYEQYF TGTGCCACCAGCAACGAGGGGTACGAGCAGTACTTC TRBV15 NA NA TRBJ2-7
CATSRDPIPGELFF TGTGCCACCAGCAGAGATCCGATACCCGGGGAGCTGTTTTTT TRBV15 NA NA TRBJ2-2
CASSPSGSPYEQYF TGTGCCAGCAGCCCTAGCGGGTCCCCCTACGAGCAGTACTTC TRBV5-4 TRBD2 NA TRBJ2-7
CASSPTGTSTDTQYF TGTGCCAGCAGCCCGACAGGAACTAGCACAGATACGCAGTATTTT TRBV11-2 NA NA TRBJ2-3
CASRPGPSYGYTF TGTGCCAGCAGGCCCGGCCCGAGCTATGGCTACACCTTC TRBV7-9 NA NA TRBJ1-2
CASSLFSDRSKNIQYF TGTGCCAGCAGCTTATTCTCCGACAGATCAAAAAACATTCAGTACTTC TRBV7-8 NA NA TRBJ2-4
CASSATGGAAGELFF TGTGCCAGTAGTGCCACAGGGGGCGCAGCCGGGGAGCTGTTTTTT TRBV19 TRBD1 NA TRBJ2-2
CASSLLAGRSYEQYF TGTGCCAGCAGTTTACTAGCGGGACGTTCCTACGAGCAGTACTTC TRBV28 TRBD2 NA TRBJ2-7
CASSPRAASNYGYTF TGCGCCAGCAGCCCAAGGGCCGCTTCTAACTATGGCTACACCTTC TRBV5-1 NA NA TRBJ1-2
CASSPERLAGSVEYF TGTGCCAGCAGCCCCGAGCGACTAGCGGGATCTGTTGAGTACTTC TRBV7-8 TRBD2 NA TRBJ2-5
CASSLEGSSYNEQFF TGCGCCAGCAGCTTGGAGGGGAGCTCCTACAATGAGCAGTTCTTC TRBV5-1 NA NA TRBJ2-1
CASSPRRLAGSYNEQFF TGTGCCAGTAGTCCCCGACGGCTAGCGGGCTCCTACAATGAGCAGTTCTTC TRBV19 TRBD2 NA TRBJ2-1
CASRGLGGYNEQFF TGTGCCAGCAGGGGACTAGGGGGCTACAATGAGCAGTTCTTC TRBV6-1 TRBD2 NA TRBJ2-1
CASSSSGSFYEQFF TGTGCCAGTAGTAGTAGCGGGAGTTTCTATGAGCAGTTCTTC TRBV19 TRBD2 NA TRBJ2-1
CASSLVSGGNYGYTF TGCGCCAGCAGCTTGGTATCTGGGGGCAACTATGGCTACACCTTC TRBV5-1 NA NA TRBJ1-2
CASSSSGIFTDTQYF TGTGCCAGCAGCTCTAGCGGGATATTCACAGATACGCAGTATTTT TRBV6-9 TRBD2 NA TRBJ2-3
CASSFGGTNTEAFF TGTGCCAGCAGCTTCGGAGGGACGAACACTGAAGCTTTCTTT TRBV7-6 NA NA TRBJ1-1
CASSKSTGFAEAFF TGTGCCAGCAGTAAATCAACGGGGTTCGCTGAAGCTTTCTTT TRBV27 NA NA TRBJ1-1
CASSSRTGNTGELFF TGTGCCAGCAGCTCCAGGACGGGGAACACCGGGGAGCTGTTTTTT TRBV5-4 NA NA TRBJ2-2
CASRGDYNEQFF TGCGCCAGCAGGGGAGATTACAATGAGCAGTTCTTC TRBV5-1 NA NA TRBJ2-1
CASSPSGAAFF TGTGCCAGCAGTCCCTCAGGGGCAGCTTTCTTT TRBV6-5 NA NA TRBJ1-1